Shown below are 29 T cell receptor beta chains from a single sample sequenced in a study of CD8 T cells in ankylosing spondylitis. Findings and caveats of the study: Seven to nine highly homologous variants made up a TCR beta motif that seemed to typify ankylosing spondylitis blood.

One entry per CDR3 protein results from TCRdb running MiXCR on the 5' RACE reads. This table has 200,000 to 250,000 distinct CDR3 sequences, around 16% appearing once. Their target antigens are unknown. The material sequenced was blood, either unsorted or a sorted T cell fraction (not recorded which). These receptors were obtained from a male donor with ankylosing spondylitis.

The table lists this clonotype with a few counts. The chain links TRBV4-1 to TRBJ1-4; D remains unclear. CDR1 is MGHRA and CDR2 is YSYEKL in the germline V gene. The CDR3 covers 15 residues. With 0 bases removed from V and 3 bases from J, the gap between germline ends came to 8 bases. CDR3 nucleotides: TGCGCCAGCAGCCAAGATCCCCAGGCTAATGAAAAACTGTTTTTT. It codes for CASSQDPQANEKLFF.

The chain has TRBV27 and TRBJ2-3; tentative D call: TRBD2 (6 bases). This CDR3 spans 16 amino acids. Germline lookup yields CDR1 MNHEY and CDR2 SMNVEV (reference sequence). Trimming cost V 3 bases and J 4 bases, with 17 bases left between them. CDR3 sequence: CASSFHPTSGSDTQYF. In nucleotides, the CDR3 is TGTGCCAGCAGTTTCCACCCGACTAGTGGCTCAGATACGCAGTATTTT.

The chain has TRBV15 and TRBJ2-7, with D possibly matching TRBD2 (5 bases). The CDR3 has 14 residues. V lost 3 bases to trimming and J lost 3 bases, with 12 bases between them. CDR1 LNHNV and CDR2 YYDKDF come from the germline V gene (reference sequence). This CDR3 is CATSSTGIIYEQYF. The CDR3 region has the DNA TGTGCCACCAGCAGCACCGGGATAATCTACGAGCAGTACTTC. Combining the CDR3 with reference TRBV15 and TRBJ2-7 gives the whole variable domain DAMVIQNPRYQVTQFGKPVTLSCSQTLNHNVMYWYQQKSSQAPKLLFHYYDKDFNNEADTPDNFQSRRPNTSFCFLDIRSPGLGDTAMYLCATSSTGIIYEQYFGPGTRLTVT.

In this sample, this clonotype turned up a few times. The chain has TRBV27 and TRBJ2-7; D tentatively fits TRBD1 or TRBD2 (6 bases each). The CDR3 has 14 amino acids. Trimming shortened V by 2 bases and J by 3 bases, and 11 bases separated the two germline ends. CDR1 and CDR2 from the germline V gene are MNHEY and SMNVEV (reference sequence). Written as DNA, the CDR3 is TGTGCCAGCAGTTTAGAGGGGGGAGTCTACGAGCAGTACTTC. This codes for CASSLEGGVYEQYF.

This clonotype came up a few times. The rearrangement uses TRBV7-9 and TRBJ1-5, with D perhaps TRBD1 (5 bases). Looked up from germline, CDR1 is SEHNR and CDR2 is FQNEAQ (reference sequence). V was cut by 1 base and J by 2 bases, with 9 bases left in between. The CDR3 extends over 15 amino acids. CDR3 region: CASSLEGEGNQPQHF. The DNA of the CDR3 is TGTGCCAGCAGCTTAGAAGGGGAAGGCAATCAGCCCCAGCATTTT. Supplemented by reference TRBV7-9 and TRBJ1-5, the full variable domain reads DTGVSQNPRHKITKRGQNVTFRCDPISEHNRLYWYRQTLGQGPEFLTYFQNEAQLEKSRLLSDRFSAERPKGSFSTLEIQRTEQGDSAMYLCASSLEGEGNQPQHFGDGTRLSIL.

Only a few counts were recorded for this clonotype. A much larger clone lies a single base off, so this may be a read error. The chain recombines TRBV27 with TRBJ2-3, with no clear D. CDR3 size: 11 residues. Germline CDR1 and CDR2: MNHEY and SMNVEV (reference sequence). V was cut by 6 bases and J by 4 bases, with 5 bases left in between. The CDR3 spells CASSVADTQYF. For the CDR3, the DNA is TGTGCCAGCAGCGTAGCAGATACGCAGTATTTT.

The chain uses TRBV27 and TRBJ1-2; no reliable D call. Germline V CDR1 and CDR2: MNHEY, SMNVEV (reference sequence). V was cut by 7 bases and J by 7 bases, with 19 bases left in between. The CDR3 is 14 amino acids. The CDR3 sequence is CASKPLGESVGYTF. The CDR3 DNA sequence: TGTGCCAGCAAGCCCCTGGGCGAATCGGTTGGCTACACCTTC.

The chain couples TRBV20-1 to TRBJ2-5; D is tentatively TRBD1 or TRBD2 (5 bases each). From germline, CDR1 is DFQATT and CDR2 SNEGSKA (reference sequence). The CDR3 contains 13 residues. Deletions cut 0 bases from V and 7 bases from J, with 12 bases between. CDR3 sequence (DNA): TGCAGTGCTAGAGATGAGGGGAGCGGGACCCAGTACTTC. It codes for CSARDEGSGTQYF.

The chain couples TRBV10-3 to TRBJ1-4; TRBD1 agrees at 7 bases. Losses at the gene ends were 4 bases for V and 5 bases for J; bases not matched to a gene: 4. The CDR3 runs to 14 residues. In germline, CDR1 is ENHRY, CDR2 SYGVKD. Here the CDR3 DNA reads TGTGCCATCAGTGCGGACAGGTCCAATGAAAAACTGTTTTTT. Its translation is CAISADRSNEKLFF.

The DNA of the CDR3 is TGTGCCAGCAGTTACAACGGGGATGAAGCTTTCTTT. This sequence encodes CASSYNGDEAFF. This rearrangement joins TRBV6-5 to TRBJ1-1; D is uncertain. The CDR3 covers 12 residues. Trimming took 2 bases from V and 7 from J, leaving 8 bases between them. Per the germline V gene, CDR1 is MNHEY and CDR2 is SVGAGI.

The CDR3 region is CASSVVLAGLSTDTQYF. The CDR3 region has the DNA TGTGCCAGCAGCGTAGTCCTAGCGGGGCTTTCCACAGATACGCAGTATTTT. The chain recombines TRBV9 with TRBJ2-3; 9 positions agree with TRBD2. V was pared by 0 bases and J by 2 bases, with 7 bases of the junction left unmatched. Germline loops: CDR1 SGDLS, CDR2 YYNGEE. The CDR3 sequence is 17 residues long.

This clonotype was recorded many times. Because it lacks the conserved phenylalanine or tryptophan at the end, this CDR3 is likely a read error. It is unclear where the CDR3 begins or ends on the DNA, so no DNA is shown, and the CDR3 is as TCRdb lists it. This chain joins TRBV12-3 or TRBV12-4 and TRBJ1-4; the D call of TRBD1 is as the table states it, not checked on the DNA. The CDR3 adds up to 14 amino acids, both ends counted. CDR3 residues: CASTPPCRVQGRSG.

This clonotype was seen a handful of times. The junction and the germline gene differ at one end; a read error may be behind it. This rearrangement joins TRBV29-1 to TRBJ2-7, with 9 bases fitting TRBD2. In germline, CDR1 is SQVTM, CDR2 ANQGSEA. CDR3 length equals 14 residues. The CDR3 spells CSVEASGESYEQHF. CDR3 nucleotide sequence: TGCAGCGTTGAGGCTAGCGGGGAGTCTTACGAGCAGCACTTC.

This clonotype was counted only a few times. This sequence joins TRBV4-2 and TRBJ2-7; 10 positions agree with TRBD2. From germline, CDR1 is LGHNA and CDR2 YNFKEQ. This CDR3 has 17 amino acids. The trim removed 0 bases at V and 1 base at J, leaving 6 bases unmatched. This chain's CDR3 is CASSQDWASGGSYEQYF. DNA of the CDR3: TGTGCCAGCAGCCAAGATTGGGCTAGCGGGGGTTCCTACGAGCAGTACTTC.

This clonotype was detected only a few times. This chain links TRBV11-1 with TRBJ1-2; D may be TRBD1 (5 bases). CDR1 is SGHAT and CDR2 is FQDESV in the germline V gene (reference sequence). The CDR3 spans 15 residues. Trimming shortened V by 5 bases and J by 4 bases, and 17 bases separated the two germline ends. CDR3 sequence reads: CASSPDGDFGYGYTF. DNA of the CDR3: TGTGCCAGCAGCCCCGACGGGGACTTTGGCTATGGCTACACCTTC.

This clonotype was recorded a few times. The chain is built from TRBV27 and TRBJ1-1, with D perhaps matching TRBD1 (5 bases). V was trimmed by 0 bases and J by 0 bases, leaving 17 bases between them. The CDR3 runs 18 residues. Germline CDR1 reads MNHEY; CDR2 reads SMNVEV (reference sequence). DNA of the CDR3: TGTGCCAGCAGTTTATCGTCCGGCGGGGGATCTATGAACACTGAAGCTTTCTTT. Encoded protein: CASSLSSGGGSMNTEAFF.

This clonotype was counted a few times. The gene calls are TRBV5-1 and TRBJ1-1; 7 positions agree with TRBD1. The V segment lost 2 bases and the J segment 4 bases; nucleotides outside the gene matches: 8. Germline V CDR1 and CDR2: SGHRS, YFSETQ. The CDR3 consists of 15 residues. The CDR3 here is CASSLTGAQGTEAFF. For the CDR3, the DNA is TGCGCCAGCAGCTTAACAGGGGCTCAGGGCACTGAAGCTTTCTTT.

The chain links TRBV15 to TRBJ1-3; TRBD1 matches 7 bases. The CDR3 has 18 residues. V lost 0 bases and J lost 2; bases outside the gene matches: 10. CDR1 is LNHNV, CDR2 YYDKDF, per germline (reference sequence). CDR3 in amino acids: CATSREELQGDPGNTIYF. The CDR3 coding sequence is TGTGCCACCAGCAGAGAGGAGTTGCAGGGGGATCCTGGAAACACCATATATTTT.

The rearrangement links TRBV11-2 to TRBJ2-5; 9 nucleotides align to TRBD1. V gave up 4 bases and J gave up 4 bases; unmatched junction bases: 7. The germline V gene encodes CDR1 SGHAT and CDR2 FQNNGV. The CDR3 totals 15 residues. For the CDR3, the DNA is TGTGCCAGCAGCTCCCCGACAGGGGGGAGAGAGACCCAGTACTTC. It codes for CASSSPTGGRETQYF.

The rearrangement joins TRBV24-1 to TRBJ2-1; the D is unclear. Germline CDR1 KGHDR, CDR2 SFDVKD. The CDR3 covers 11 residues. With 0 bases removed from V and 7 bases from J, the gap between germline ends came to 0 bases. The DNA of the CDR3 is TGTGCCACCAGTGATTTGAATGAGCAGTTCTTC. It is translated as CATSDLNEQFF.

The sample holds many counts of this clonotype. The chain recombines TRBV20-1 with TRBJ2-3; 12 bases align to TRBD2. V lost 3 bases, J lost 0 bases, and 10 bases stayed unmatched. This CDR3 region has 18 residues. Germline V lookup: CDR1 DFQATT, CDR2 SNEGSKA (reference sequence). In DNA form, the CDR3 reads TGCAGTGCTAGGGGTCAAACTAGCGGGAGGACCAGCACAGATACGCAGTATTTT. Translation gives CSARGQTSGRTSTDTQYF.

This clonotype showed up just a few times. The chain links TRBV4-3 to TRBJ1-5; no clear D. CDR1 and CDR2 (germline): LGHNA, YSLEER. Trimming stripped 1 base from V and 0 bases from J, with 7 bases between. This CDR3 is 15 amino acids long. CDR3 DNA: TGCGCCAGCAGCCAAGCTCGCAGTAGCAATCAGCCCCAGCATTTT. It codes for CASSQARSSNQPQHF.

The chain carries TRBV3-1 and TRBJ2-1; 7 bases line up with TRBD2. The junction had 8 bases not matched to a gene; V was cut back by 4 bases and J by 8 bases. CDR1 and CDR2 from the germline V gene are LGHDT and YNNKEL (reference sequence). CDR3 size: 14 residues. This CDR3 reads CASSLVGGEHEQFF. DNA for the CDR3: TGTGCCAGCAGCCTAGTTGGGGGGGAGCATGAGCAGTTCTTC.

This clonotype appeared many times. The J gene is TRBJ2-3, the V gene TRBV12-3 or TRBV12-4; possibly TRBD1 or TRBD2 for D (5 bases each). The CDR3 contains 15 residues. Trimming shortened V by 6 bases and J by 2 bases, and 15 bases separated the two germline ends. CDR3 sequence reads: CASRELGRDTDTQYF. The CDR3 region has the DNA TGTGCCAGCAGAGAGTTGGGACGGGACACAGATACGCAGTATTTT.

The chain uses TRBV5-1 and TRBJ2-7; TRBD2 aligns across 10 bases. Per germline, CDR1 SGHRS and CDR2 YFSETQ. V dropped 1 base and J dropped 3; count of bases not matched to a gene: 4. The CDR3 covers 15 residues. DNA of the CDR3: TGCGCCAGCAGCTTGTCTAGCGGGGGCTTCTACGAGCAGTACTTC. It yields the protein CASSLSSGGFYEQYF.

Sample share makes this clonotype medium-sized. The CDR3 protein is CASSLFHDGYTF. DNA for the CDR3: TGTGCCAGCAGCTTATTCCACGACGGCTACACCTTC. V usage is TRBV7-9 and J usage is TRBJ1-2; no firm D call. The CDR3 contains 12 residues. Germline V gene data show CDR1 as SEHNR and CDR2 as FQNEAQ (reference sequence). Trimming stripped 2 bases from V and 8 bases from J, with 9 bases between.

The table lists this clonotype with a few counts. This chain uses TRBV5-1 with TRBJ2-5, with D possibly matching TRBD2 (7 bases). Germline CDR1 SGHRS, CDR2 YFSETQ. The CDR3 sequence is 16 residues long. Deletions cut 4 bases from V and 0 bases from J, with 16 bases between. In DNA form, the CDR3 reads TGCGCCAGCAGCCCACACGGGGGGCCGGACCAAGAGACCCAGTACTTC. It encodes CASSPHGGPDQETQYF.

The chain links TRBV4-1 to TRBJ1-2; 8 bases are shared with TRBD1. The CDR3 length is 16 residues. With V trimmed by 1 base and J by 5 bases, 9 bases remained unmatched. Germline V CDR1 and CDR2: MGHRA, YSYEKL. CDR3 protein: CASSQGPGQAVYGYTF. As DNA, the CDR3 is TGCGCCAGCAGCCAAGGACCGGGACAGGCGGTATATGGCTACACCTTC.

The chain carries TRBV5-1 and TRBJ1-1; TRBD1 aligns across 7 bases. This CDR3 has 13 amino acids. Germline loops: CDR1 SGHRS, CDR2 YFSETQ. J gave up 6 bases and V 0 bases, and 2 bases lay outside the gene matches. The DNA for the CDR3 is TGCGCCAGCAGCTTGGAGGGGGCGGCTGAAGCTTTCTTT. This sequence encodes CASSLEGAAEAFF.